This TCR beta chain was sequenced in a study of identical twins. MiXCR, run by TCRdb on the 5' RACE reads, gives a single entry per CDR3 protein. The profile shows roughly 500,000 distinct CDR3 sequences, approximately 22% of them singletons. CDR1 is KGHDR, CDR2 SFDVKD, per germline. The CDR3 loop spans 15 amino acids. Trimming took 8 bases from V and 6 from J, leaving 16 bases between them. The sample holds a few counts of this clonotype. This same sample was also part of a study on T cells expressing NK-cell markers.

Sequenced material: CD4+ T cells sorted from blood. The TCR originated in a woman aged 18-29 years in good health. The V gene is TRBV24-1, the J gene TRBJ1-6; D might be TRBD1 (6 bases). CDR3 nucleotide sequence: TGTGCCACCAATCGACCGGGACATCTTAATTCACCCCTCCACTTT. Translating gives CATNRPGHLNSPLHF.